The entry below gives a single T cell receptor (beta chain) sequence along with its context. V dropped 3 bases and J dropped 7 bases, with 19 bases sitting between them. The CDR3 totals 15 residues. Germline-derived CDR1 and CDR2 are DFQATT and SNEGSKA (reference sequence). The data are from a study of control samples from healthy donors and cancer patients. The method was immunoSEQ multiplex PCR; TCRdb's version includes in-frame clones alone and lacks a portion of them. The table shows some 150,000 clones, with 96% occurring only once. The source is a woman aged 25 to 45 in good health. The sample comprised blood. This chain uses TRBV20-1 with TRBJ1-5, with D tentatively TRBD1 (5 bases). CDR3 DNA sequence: TGCAGTGCTAGTCCCGGGACTTCCATGCACCAGCCCCAGCATTTT. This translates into CSASPGTSMHQPQHF.